A selection of T cell receptor beta chains follows, all from one sample in a study of T cells in Graves' hyperthyroidism and ophthalmopathy. TCRdb passed the multiplex PCR reads through MiXCR, listing each CDR3 protein once. The table shows about 360,000 distinct CDR3 sequences, with less than 15% occurring only once. The sequencing input was blood. These TCRs come from a woman younger than 35 with Graves' hyperthyroidism. Both conserved end residues are part of each CDR3. A D gene is named only where the DNA matches it firmly. Expanded clones are given a class, and other clones once, few, many or no size at all.

D gene	V gene	clone size	J gene	CDR3 protein	CDR3 DNA
NA	TRBV6-1	NA	TRBJ2-7	CASSIAGGQGEQYF	TGTGCCAGCAGTATAGCGGGGGGACAGGGAGAGCAGTACTTC
TRBD1	TRBV2	many	TRBJ1-1	CASTADRGSEAFF	TGTGCCAGCACCGCGGACAGGGGGTCGGAAGCTTTCTTT
NA	TRBV15	many	TRBJ1-6	CATSREGRGSPLHF	TGTGCCACCAGCAGAGAGGGCAGGGGTTCACCCCTCCACTTT
NA	TRBV5-5	many	TRBJ2-7	CASKSMQGYPYEQYF	TGTGCCAGCAAGAGTATGCAGGGATACCCCTACGAGCAGTACTTC
TRBD2	TRBV6-2/TRBV6-3	many	TRBJ2-3	CASHFAGAMGWQYF	TGTGCCAGCCATTTCGCGGGAGCTATGGGATGGCAGTATTTT
NA	TRBV7-9	many	TRBJ1-1	CASSLVSAGTPEAFF	TGTGCCAGCAGCTTAGTCTCGGCAGGGACCCCTGAAGCTTTCTTT
NA	TRBV6-2/TRBV6-3	few	TRBJ2-1	CASTHREIRGDEQFF	TGTGCCAGCACCCACAGGGAAATACGGGGGGATGAGCAGTTCTTC
TRBD1	TRBV27	many	TRBJ1-5	CASSTNWDSLPQHF	TGTGCCAGCAGTACCAATTGGGACAGTCTTCCCCAGCATTTT
NA	TRBV3-1	many	TRBJ1-1	CASSQGPNFGRTEAFF	TGTGCCAGCAGCCAAGGACCGAACTTCGGGAGGACTGAAGCTTTCTTT
TRBD2	TRBV19	few	TRBJ2-3	CASGPTSGLSTDTQYF	TGTGCCAGTGGCCCAACTAGCGGCCTAAGCACAGATACGCAGTATTTT
NA	TRBV6-5	NA	TRBJ2-5	CASSSWTRQETQYF	TGTGCCAGCAGTTCTTGGACACGACAAGAGACCCAGTACTTC
NA	TRBV7-8	many	TRBJ2-7	CASSLELLGYEQYF	TGTGCCAGCAGCTTAGAACTATTGGGCTACGAGCAGTACTTC
TRBD2	TRBV24-1	many	TRBJ2-5	CATSDGTSGELRETQYF	TGTGCCACCAGTGATGGGACTAGCGGGGAGCTCCGAGAGACCCAGTACTTC
NA	TRBV3-1	many	TRBJ2-1	CASSLGVVGYNEQFF	TGTGCCAGCAGCCTGGGGGTGGTCGGGTACAATGAGCAGTTCTTC
TRBD2	TRBV6-4	few	TRBJ2-2	CASSPAGDAGELFF	TGTGCCAGCAGTCCCGCGGGAGATGCCGGGGAGCTGTTTTTT
NA	TRBV9	NA	TRBJ1-6	CASSWDTDYNSPLHF	TGTGCCAGCAGCTGGGACACTGACTATAATTCACCCCTCCACTTT
TRBD1	TRBV6-2/TRBV6-3	NA	TRBJ1-5	CASTNSRGGGQPQHF	TGTGCCAGCACCAATTCCAGAGGGGGCGGTCAGCCCCAGCATTTT
TRBD1	TRBV5-1	NA	TRBJ1-4	CASSSPGTGRRNEKLFF	TGCGCCAGCAGCTCGCCCGGGACAGGGCGAAGGAATGAAAAACTGTTTTTT
TRBD2	TRBV9	NA	TRBJ2-1	CASSVEWSGRANEQFF	TGTGCCAGCAGCGTAGAGTGGAGCGGGAGGGCTAATGAGCAGTTCTTC
NA	TRBV20-1	many	TRBJ2-1	CSARDLGLLQGHEQFF	TGCAGTGCTAGAGATCTCGGACTCCTACAGGGCCATGAGCAGTTCTTC
NA	TRBV11-2	many	TRBJ2-1	CASRSILFTGGNEQFF	TGTGCCAGCCGGTCCATCCTATTCACAGGAGGGAATGAGCAGTTCTTC
NA	TRBV20-1	NA	TRBJ2-1	CSASLAALDNEQFF	TGCAGTGCAAGTTTAGCGGCCCTCGACAATGAGCAGTTCTTC
TRBD2	TRBV28	many	TRBJ2-1	CASSSAGVTRNEQFF	TGTGCCAGCAGTTCCGCGGGGGTTACGAGAAATGAGCAGTTCTTC